The rows below give T cell receptor delta chains drawn from one sample of a study of Vδ1+ human thymocytes. TCRdb ran CATT on the multiplex PCR reads. The data show around 24,000 delta-chain clones, less than 30% seen once. Sequencing used Vdelta1+ gamma-delta thymocytes from the thymus. Every receptor here comes from a boy younger than two who had congenital heart surgery. CDR3s include the opening cysteine and the closing phenylalanine or tryptophan. A D gene is named only where the DNA matches it firmly. The size entry is marked missing in some rows and otherwise reads once, few, many or a size class.

J	size	D	V	DNA	CDR3
TRDJ1	few	TRDD3	TRDV1	TGTGCTCTTGGGGAACACTGGGGGATACGGGCCACGGAGTACACCGATAAACTCATCTTT	CALGEHWGIRATEYTDKLIF
TRDJ1	few	TRDD3	TRDV1	TGTGCTCTTGGGGGCTTTCCCCCGGACTGGGGGATCACCGATAAACTCATCTTT	CALGGFPPDWGITDKLIF
TRDJ1	few	.	TRDV1	TGTGCTCTTGGGGAACTTTTGCCCTGGGTGAGCTCTAGGGCCACCGATAAACTCATCTTT	CALGELLPWVSSRATDKLIF
TRDJ1	.	.	TRDV1	TGTGCTCTTGGGGAACTCAGGATAGCTTACTTCAGCCAAGCGATATCGGGGAGAACCGATAAACTCATCTTT	CALGELRIAYFSQAISGRTDKLIF
TRDJ1	many	TRDD3	TRDV1	TGTGCTCTCCGTACTGGGGGATATCGGGACACCGATAAACTCATCTTT	CALRTGGYRDTDKLIF
TRDJ1	medium-sized	.	TRDV1	TGTGCTCTTGGGGAACTTCCTCCCTATGACCTTCCGTCGGTCGAGCTCATCTTT	CALGELPPYDLPSVELIF
TRDJ1	few	.	TRDV1	TGTGCTCTTGGGGACCAGTTTCCTACGGAGGGGATACCCAGGACCGATAAACTCATCTTT	CALGDQFPTEGIPRTDKLIF
TRDJ1	few	TRDD3	TRDV1	TGTGCTCTTGGGGAACTCGCCTCCGGGGGGATACGCCATACCGATAAACTCATCTTT	CALGELASGGIRHTDKLIF
TRDJ1	once	.	TRDV1	TGTGCTCTTGGGGAACGCGACGGACGCCACACCGATAAACTCATCTTT	CALGERDGRHTDKLIF
TRDJ1	few	.	TRDV1	TGTGCTCTTGGGGAAACAAGTCATCCCGCCTCCGGCGATAAACTCATCTTT	CALGETSHPASGDKLIF
TRDJ1	few	.	TRDV1	TGTGCTCTTGGGCCGTCCTCTACAGAGGAGCCCATTTTCACCGATAAACTCATCTTT	CALGPSSTEEPIFTDKLIF
TRDJ1	medium-sized	.	TRDV1	TGTGCTCTTGGGAACCGGGCCTTCAGGGTCCGATACCCCCTGTACACCGATAAACTCATCTTT	CALGNRAFRVRYPLYTDKLIF
TRDJ1	.	TRDD3	TRDV1	TGTGCTCTTGGGGAACCCACCCCAACCTTCCGTGCCGGGTACTGGGGGATACGCGTATACACCGATAAACTCATCTTT	CALGEPTPTFRAGYWGIRVYTDKLIF
TRDJ1	.	.	TRDV1	TGTGCTCTTGGGGAACTAGAGCGCCACGCCGATAAAGTCATCTTT	CALGELERHADKVIF
TRDJ1	.	TRDD3	TRDV1	TGTGCTCTTGGGGAACTCGCATTCCTACGGGCTGGGACTGGGGGAGATACCGATAAACTCATCTTT	CALGELAFLRAGTGGDTDKLIF
TRDJ1	.	TRDD3	TRDV1	TGTGCTCTTGGGGTCCTGGGGGGATACCGGGGGCGCGATAAACTCATCTTT	CALGVLGGYRGRDKLIF
TRDJ1	.	TRDD3	TRDV1	TGTGCTCTTGGGGAACTGGGCCTCCAGGGAGTACTGGGGGATACTCCCACCGATAAACTCATCTTT	CALGELGLQGVLGDTPTDKLIF
TRDJ1	.	TRDD3	TRDV1	TGTGCTCTTGGGGAATTATCGAACACTGGGGGATACGACAACGATAAACTCATCTTT	CALGELSNTGGYDNDKLIF
TRDJ1	.	TRDD3	TRDV1	TGTGCTGTTGGGGAGGGCCTAACCGTGGGGTACTGGGGGATGCTCACCGATAAACTCATCTTT	CAVGEGLTVGYWGMLTDKLIF